This T cell receptor (beta chain) appears in the sequencing data of a study of cytomegalovirus exposure and HLA in healthy donors. Concerning this clone itself: Its target is unknown.

Donors counted as nominally healthy when sampled, yet unrecorded immune exposures were likely. The primer mix had 60 Vbeta and 13 Jbeta primers. TCRdb's table, derived via immunoSEQ multiplex PCR, lists solely in-frame clones and lacks some. The table lists just under 80,000 clones. Study-wide findings and caveats: Later genetic work tied a missense DCLRE1C variant to beta-chain V and J trimming.

The sequencing sample was made of PBMCs. The sequence was collected from a man between 18 and 35 years old in good health and CMV-seropositive.

The CDR3 loop reads CASSPGGVGLNTEAFF. CDR3 sequence (DNA): TGTGCCAGCAGCCCGGGGGGAGTCGGCCTGAACACTGAAGCTTTCTTT. V usage is TRBV7-2 and J usage is TRBJ1-1; D might be TRBD1 (5 bases). Germline V gene data show CDR1 as SGHTA and CDR2 as FQGNSA. The CDR3 is 16 amino acids. Trimming removed 5 bases from V and 0 bases from J, with 16 bases in between. The full variable domain, in which reference TRBV7-2 and TRBJ1-1 provide the parts outside the CDR3, is GAGVSQSPSNKVTEKGKDVELRCDPISGHTALYWYRQSLGQGLEFLIYFQGNSAPDKSGLPSDRFSAERTGGSVSTLTIQRTQQEDSAVYLCASSPGGVGLNTEAFFGQGTRLTVV.